A selection of T cell receptor beta chains follows, all from one sample in a study of T cell responses to AZD1222 COVID-19 vaccine. Profiled with immunoSEQ multiplex PCR; TCRdb holds only in-frame clones, not every one. Among about 82,000 clones, about 87% were seen once, and the ten largest hold approximately 5.7%. The sequences come from peripheral blood, collected on day 0 of AZD1222 vaccination. These receptors were obtained from an adult in good health. The CDR3 runs from the conserved cysteine through the conserved F or W. Each record gives: V gene, J gene, D gene, clone size, CDR3 DNA, CDR3 protein. A D gene is named only where the DNA matches it firmly. Expanded clones are given a class, and other clones once, few, many or no size at all.

v_gene: TRBV3-1/TRBV3-2; j_gene: TRBJ1-2; d_gene: .; abundance: .; CDR3nt: TGTGCCAGCAGCCAAGAACGGGAAGGGGCCTACTTC; CDR3aa: CASSQEREGAYF
v_gene: TRBV29-1; j_gene: TRBJ1-2; d_gene: TRBD1; abundance: .; CDR3nt: TGCAGCGCCAGGAGGGACAGGGGGCTTCTGTATGGCTACACCTTC; CDR3aa: CSARRDRGLLYGYTF
v_gene: TRBV12-3/TRBV12-4; j_gene: TRBJ2-7; d_gene: TRBD1; abundance: once; CDR3nt: TGTGCCAGCAGAAGGACAGGGACCTACGAGCAGTACTTC; CDR3aa: CASRRTGTYEQYF
v_gene: TRBV19; j_gene: TRBJ1-5; d_gene: TRBD1; abundance: .; CDR3nt: TGTGCCAGTAGTATAGCTACCAGGGGGAATCAGCCCCAGCATTTT; CDR3aa: CASSIATRGNQPQHF
v_gene: TRBV29-1; j_gene: TRBJ2-1; d_gene: .; abundance: .; CDR3nt: TGCAGCGTTGAAGCGGGGAATAATGAGCAGTTCTTC; CDR3aa: CSVEAGNNEQFF
v_gene: TRBV29-1; j_gene: TRBJ1-2; d_gene: TRBD1; abundance: .; CDR3nt: TGCAGCGCGACGGGACAGTATGGCTACACCTTC; CDR3aa: CSATGQYGYTF
v_gene: TRBV9; j_gene: TRBJ2-5; d_gene: TRBD2; abundance: .; CDR3nt: TGTGCCAGCAGCGTACAGAGAACTAGCGGGGGCCGGGGACAAGAGACCCAGTACTTC; CDR3aa: CASSVQRTSGGRGQETQYF
v_gene: TRBV5-4; j_gene: TRBJ1-6; d_gene: TRBD1; abundance: .; CDR3nt: TGTGCCAGCAGAAAAGACTTACCGGGACAGAGTAATTCACCCCTCCACTTT; CDR3aa: CASRKDLPGQSNSPLHF
v_gene: TRBV7-9; j_gene: TRBJ2-5; d_gene: .; abundance: .; CDR3nt: TGTGCCAGCAGGAGCCCGACTAGTGGAGAGACCCAGTACTTC; CDR3aa: CASRSPTSGETQYF
v_gene: TRBV18; j_gene: TRBJ2-6; d_gene: TRBD1; abundance: .; CDR3nt: TGTGCCAGCTCACCACGGACAGGGCGAGGGGCCAACGTCCTGACTTTC; CDR3aa: CASSPRTGRGANVLTF